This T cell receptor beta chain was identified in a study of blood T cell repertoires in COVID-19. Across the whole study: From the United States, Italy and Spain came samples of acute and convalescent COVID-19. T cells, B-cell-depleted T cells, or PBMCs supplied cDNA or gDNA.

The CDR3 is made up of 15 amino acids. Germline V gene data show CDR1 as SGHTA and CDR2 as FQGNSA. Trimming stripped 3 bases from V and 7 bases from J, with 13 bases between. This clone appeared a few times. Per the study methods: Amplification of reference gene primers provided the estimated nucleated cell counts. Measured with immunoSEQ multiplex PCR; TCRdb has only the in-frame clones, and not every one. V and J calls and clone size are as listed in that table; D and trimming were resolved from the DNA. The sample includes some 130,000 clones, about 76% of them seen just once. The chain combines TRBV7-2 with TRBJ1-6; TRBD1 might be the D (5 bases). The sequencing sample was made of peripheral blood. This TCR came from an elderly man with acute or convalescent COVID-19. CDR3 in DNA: TGTGCCAGCAGCTTCGCCGACAGTGAAAATTCACCCCTCCACTTT. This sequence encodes CASSFADSENSPLHF.